This entry lists 18 T cell receptor beta chains sequenced from one sample in a study of T cells after posttransplantation cyclophosphamide. Here immunoSEQ multiplex PCR was the method, and the copy in TCRdb shows in-frame clones only, minus some. The sample counts about 40,000 clones, none seen once; the ten largest own approximately 5%. Sequenced: PBMCs. The source of these receptors is a woman between 45 and 60 years old in good health and a related stem cell transplant donor.

This clone has ten or more counts. The chain recombines TRBV30 with TRBJ1-5; TRBD1 might be the D (5 bases). V was shortened by 1 base and J by 3 bases, with 10 bases between the two germline ends. The CDR3 sequence is 14 residues long. In germline, CDR1 is GTSNPN, CDR2 SVGIG (reference sequence). The CDR3 region has the DNA TGTGCCTGGAGTGAGGGGCTAGTCAATCAGCCCCAGCATTTT. It translates to CAWSEGLVNQPQHF.

This clone was counted ten times or more. The J gene is TRBJ2-7, the V gene TRBV11-1; D perhaps matches TRBD2 (5 bases). Trimming removed 5 bases at V and 3 bases at J, with 17 bases between. The CDR3 runs to 15 residues. Germline CDR1 SGHAT, CDR2 FQDESV (reference sequence). CDR3 sequence reads: CASSPRGGPFYEQYF. The CDR3, as DNA: TGTGCCAGCAGCCCACGAGGAGGTCCATTCTACGAGCAGTACTTC.

Ten or more counts support this clone. Here the CDR3 reads CASSQLGIDGYTF. The DNA for the CDR3 is TGTGCCAGCTCCCAACTAGGAATTGATGGCTACACCTTC. The genes are TRBV18 and TRBJ1-2; unclear D gene. Germline lookup yields CDR1 KGHSH and CDR2 LQKENI. V was shortened by 6 bases and J by 6 bases, with 14 bases between the two germline ends. This CDR3 contains 13 residues.

Many counts were recorded for this clone. The genes are TRBV7-2 and TRBJ1-1; D remains ambiguous. Germline V CDR1 and CDR2: SGHTA, FQGNSA. The CDR3 covers 14 residues. V was shortened by 5 bases and J by 4 bases, with 14 bases between the two germline ends. CDR3 residues: CASSPTAAGTEAFF. In nucleotides, the CDR3 is TGTGCCAGCAGCCCAACAGCGGCGGGCACTGAAGCTTTCTTT. Using reference TRBV7-2 and TRBJ1-1 for the parts outside the CDR3, the full variable domain is GAGVSQSPSNKVTEKGKDVELRCDPISGHTALYWYRQSLGQGLEFLIYFQGNSAPDKSGLPSDRFSAERTGGSVSTLTIQRTQQEDSAVYLCASSPTAAGTEAFFGQGTRLTVV.

This clone has ten or more counts. The J gene is TRBJ2-1, the V gene TRBV7-3; the D gene is possibly TRBD2 (5 bases). Germline lookup yields CDR1 SGHTA and CDR2 FQGTGA. The V end was cut by 5 bases, the J end by 2 bases, with 13 bases between. The CDR3 has 15 residues. CDR3 region: CASSPSAGAYNEQFF. The DNA for the CDR3 is TGTGCCAGCAGCCCCTCCGCCGGGGCCTACAATGAGCAGTTCTTC.

This clone was observed at least ten times. The rearrangement uses TRBV2 and TRBJ1-2; 7 bases align to TRBD1. CDR1 SNHLY and CDR2 FYNNEI come from the germline V gene. J lost 4 bases, V lost 5 bases, and 10 bases had no gene match. The CDR3 is 15 amino acids. The CDR3 DNA sequence: TGTGCCAGCAGTCTGAAGACAGGGCCGGGCTATGGCTACACCTTC. Its translation is CASSLKTGPGYGYTF. Full variable domain (outside the CDR3, taken from reference TRBV2 and TRBJ1-2): EPEVTQTPSHQVTQMGQEVILRCVPISNHLYFYWYRQILGQKVEFLVSFYNNEISEKSEIFDDQFSVERPDGSNFTLKIRSTKLEDSAMYFCASSLKTGPGYGYTFGSGTRLTVV.

A few counts support this clone. The chain employs TRBV9 and TRBJ2-3; TRBD2 agrees at 9 bases. V lost 1 base and J lost 0; bases outside the gene matches: 6. CDR3 length: 17 amino acids. CDR1 SGDLS and CDR2 YYNGEE come from the germline V gene. CDR3 coding DNA: TGTGCCAGCAGCGTAAATAGCGGGGGCCTTAGCACAGATACGCAGTATTTT. This encodes CASSVNSGGLSTDTQYF.

This clone was detected ten times or more. The chain carries TRBV6-5 and TRBJ2-2, with 9 bases matching TRBD2. J gave up 5 bases and V 2 bases, and 3 bases lay outside the gene matches. Germline assignment: CDR1 MNHEY and CDR2 SVGAGI. CDR3 length: 15 residues. DNA of the CDR3: TGTGCCAGCAGTTACGGGCTAGCGGGGACCGGGGAGCTGTTTTTT. Amino acids: CASSYGLAGTGELFF.

This clone appeared many times. The chain is built from TRBV5-1 and TRBJ1-2; D is uncertain. With 0 bases removed from V and 4 bases from J, the gap between germline ends came to 7 bases. Germline CDR1 SGHRS, CDR2 YFSETQ. CDR3 length equals 13 residues. The CDR3 nucleotides are TGCGCCAGCAGCTTGGGGGCGACCTATGGCTACACCTTC. Residues: CASSLGATYGYTF.

This clone was counted many times. The chain has TRBV18 and TRBJ2-1, with 9 bases identical to TRBD1. Germline values: CDR1 KGHSH, CDR2 LQKENI. Trimming cost V 3 bases and J 1 base; bases outside gene matches: 4. CDR3 length: 16 residues. Here the CDR3 DNA reads TGTGCCAGCTCACCCGACAGGGGGTGGTCCTACAATGAGCAGTTCTTC. Encoded protein: CASSPDRGWSYNEQFF.

At least ten counts were recorded for this clone. The gene calls are TRBV11-3 and TRBJ1-6; D gene ambiguous. Germline CDR1 and CDR2: SGHNT and YENEEA. The CDR3 is 14 residues long. V lost 1 base and J 10 bases, leaving 11 bases between the germline ends. Here the CDR3 reads CASSLGGPGSPLHF. The DNA of the CDR3 is TGTGCCAGCAGCTTAGGCGGGCCTGGCTCACCCCTCCACTTT. Variable domain in full (rest from reference TRBV11-3 and TRBJ1-6): EAGVVQSPRYKIIEKKQPVAFWCNPISGHNTLYWYLQNLGQGPELLIRYENEEAVDDSQLPKDRFSAERLKGVDSTLKIQPAELGDSAVYLCASSLGGPGSPLHFGNGTRLTVT.

In this sample, this clone turned up many times. V usage is TRBV4-2 and J usage is TRBJ2-7; D might be TRBD2 (7 bases). The CDR3 is 19 amino acids. V was pared by 3 bases and J by 1 base, with 25 bases between. The germline gives CDR1 LGHNA, CDR2 YNFKEQ. The CDR3 reads CASSHTVVGRGATSYEQYF. The CDR3 bases are TGTGCCAGCAGCCATACGGTCGTGGGACGGGGGGCCACATCCTACGAGCAGTACTTC.

This clone has ten or more counts. V is TRBV2 and J is TRBJ1-4; D unclear. The germline V and J ends were trimmed by 3 bases and 4 bases, with 12 bases remaining between them. Germline loops: CDR1 SNHLY, CDR2 FYNNEI. The CDR3 covers 15 residues. The CDR3 DNA follows: TGTGCCAGCAGTGAGCGGGCGCGACTTAATGAAAAACTGTTTTTT. It is translated as CASSERARLNEKLFF. Supplemented by reference TRBV2 and TRBJ1-4, the full variable domain reads EPEVTQTPSHQVTQMGQEVILRCVPISNHLYFYWYRQILGQKVEFLVSFYNNEISEKSEIFDDQFSVERPDGSNFTLKIRSTKLEDSAMYFCASSERARLNEKLFFGSGTQLSVL.

This clone showed up many times. The V gene is TRBV6-4, the J gene TRBJ2-1; the match to TRBD1 covers 9 bases. CDR1 is MRHNA, CDR2 SNTAGT, per germline. V lost 4 bases to trimming and J lost 5 bases; unmatched junction nucleotides: 9. The CDR3 is 16 residues long. Written as DNA, the CDR3 is TGTGCCAGCAGTGCGTACGCCGGGACAGGGAACAATGAGCAGTTCTTC. It codes for CASSAYAGTGNNEQFF.

The genes are TRBV6-5 and TRBJ1-1, with 7 positions matching TRBD1. The CDR3 spans 14 residues. Germline V gene data show CDR1 as MNHEY and CDR2 as SVGAGI. Losses at the gene ends were 5 bases for V and 5 bases for J; bases not matched to a gene: 8. This CDR3 is CASSGRQGRTEAFF. CDR3 DNA sequence: TGTGCCAGCAGTGGGCGACAGGGCCGAACTGAAGCTTTCTTT.

The sample holds many counts of this clone. The chain is built from TRBV5-1 and TRBJ1-3; D remains unclear. Germline CDR1 and CDR2: SGHRS and YFSETQ. V lost 3 bases, J lost 3 bases, and 7 bases lay in between. This CDR3 region has 13 residues. The CDR3, as DNA: TGCGCCAGCAGCTCAAACAATGGAAACACCATATATTTT. This encodes CASSSNNGNTIYF.

This clone was seen ten or more times. The genes are TRBV27 and TRBJ2-2; TRBD2 might be the D (6 bases). The CDR3 sequence is 17 residues long. Germline V gene sequence: CDR1 MNHEY, CDR2 SMNVEV (reference sequence). V lost 8 bases and J lost 6, with 25 bases in between. The CDR3 loop reads CASHPRGNGASAGELFF. The DNA of the CDR3 is TGTGCCAGCCACCCGCGGGGTAACGGGGCTTCAGCCGGGGAGCTGTTTTTT.

There are many counts of this clone. The chain employs TRBV5-1 and TRBJ2-2; 7 bases align to TRBD1. The CDR3 spans 17 residues. From germline, CDR1 is SGHRS and CDR2 YFSETQ. V gave up 0 bases and J gave up 1 base; unmatched junction bases: 6. This CDR3 reads CASSLAVGTENTGELFF. CDR3 sequence (DNA): TGCGCCAGCAGCTTGGCGGTAGGGACAGAGAACACCGGGGAGCTGTTTTTT.